This T cell receptor beta chain comes out of a study of blood T cells in healthy people across ages. The use of a sample-barcoded 5' primer and a J-beta primer mix characterized a second PCR of about 6 to 12 cycles. One entry per CDR3 protein results from TCRdb running MiXCR on the 5' RACE reads. The sample includes about 760,000 distinct CDR3 sequences, about 56% of them seen just once. Sequencing input: blood. The sequence derives from a man in his forties or fifties in good health.

In DNA form, the CDR3 reads TGTGCTAGTGGTTACACCTCCGGGACGGCACACAATGAGCAGTACTTC. Translation gives CASGYTSGTAHNEQYF. This sequence joins TRBV12-5 and TRBJ2-7, with D tentatively TRBD1 or TRBD2 (5 bases each). Per the germline V gene, CDR1 is LGHNT and CDR2 is FRNRAP. V lost 4 bases and J lost 7, with 23 bases in between. This CDR3 contains 16 residues.